The clone carrying this T cell receptor beta chain occurred many times. Its antigen is not known. TCRdb re-called the multiplex PCR reads with MiXCR, one entry per CDR3 protein. The sample shows roughly 100,000 distinct CDR3 sequences, under 40% of them seen only once. This sample is drawn from a study of breast tumors, draining lymph nodes, adjacent tissues. Study-wide results and limits: Tumor T cell lymph node origin was a supported hypothesis, not proven. Tumor TCR diversity was below lymph nodes but above nontumor tissue. Findings are consistent with lymph node origin and intratumoral expansion of most tumor T cells. Luminal-like breast cancer showed significantly higher tumor–nontumor repertoire similarity than basal-like.

The lymph nodes were axillary draining lymph nodes from breast cancer patients. CDR1 is MDHEN, CDR2 SYDVKM, per germline. This CDR3 has 14 amino acids. Trimming took off 0 bases at V and 4 bases at J, with 7 bases between the two ends. V usage is TRBV28 and J usage is TRBJ1-3; unclear D gene. The TCR comes from a female donor with breast cancer. Some clones in this sample may be carry-over from other donors' samples. The sequenced material came from axillary lymph node tissue. CDR3 sequence (DNA): TGTGCCAGCAGTTTATGGGAGACCGGAAACACCATATATTTT. It encodes CASSLWETGNTIYF.